Here is one TCR beta chain with its context. The antigen remains unidentified. The entry originates in a study of molecular identifiers for immune sequencing clone quantification. Overall study results and limits: Spiked-in Jurkat TCR RNA corresponding to one cell was reported as detectable against approximately 930,000 naive cells.

V was cut by 5 bases and J by 0 bases, with 20 bases left in between. Germline assignment: CDR1 MDHEN and CDR2 SYDVKM. CDR3 size: 17 residues. Previously described methods and listed TCR primers were used for bulk TCR libraries. From the PCR reads, TCRdb called clonotypes with MiXCR, one entry per CDR3 protein. Of around 82,000 distinct CDR3 sequences in the sample, around 17% are singletons; the top ten hold roughly 0.85%. Naive CD8 libraries used about 19,000 to 1,000,000 sorted cells and 10%, 30% or 50% RNA. Naive CD8 T cells, phenotype CD8+CD4-CCR7+CD45RA+, were sorted. Sequenced: naive CD8+ T cells from blood, with Jurkat cell RNA spiked in. As to subset: FACS-sorted CD8+CD4-CCR7+CD45RA+ naive T cells. The receptor was isolated from a human donor in good health. Some libraries in this study had Jurkat cell RNA spiked in. The rearrangement joins TRBV28 to TRBJ2-7, with D unclear. The CDR3 bases are TGTGCCAGCAGTAGACGGCGGCTCGTTATGGACTCCTACGAGCAGTACTTC. It translates to CASSRRRLVMDSYEQYF.